Shown below are 19 T cell receptor beta chains from a single sample sequenced in a study of T-cell memory formation after mild COVID-19. TCRdb re-called the 5' RACE reads through MiXCR, storing one row per CDR3 protein. The data show some 200,000 distinct CDR3 sequences, 20% to 25% seen once. Sequencing was performed on PBMCs or a T cell subset sorted from them (not recorded which). The receptor source for this set is an adult woman who had mild COVID-19 (a few samples of this study predate the infection). Cell type and time point are not known.

The chain employs TRBV19 and TRBJ2-2, with a tentative D call TRBD2 (5 bases). Deletions cut 5 bases from V and 1 base from J, with 11 bases between. Germline V gene sequence: CDR1 LNHDA, CDR2 SQIVND (reference sequence). The length of the CDR3 is 15 residues. CDR3 residues: CASSRDYLNTGELFF. CDR3 nucleotide sequence: TGTGCCAGTAGTCGTGACTACCTGAACACCGGGGAGCTGTTTTTT. Full variable domain (missing parts from reference TRBV19 and TRBJ2-2): DGGITQSPKYLFRKEGQNVTLSCEQNLNHDAMYWYRQDPGQGLRLIYYSQIVNDFQKGDIAEGYSVSREKKESFPLTVTSAQKNPTAFYLCASSRDYLNTGELFFGEGSRLTVL.

The rearrangement links TRBV3-1 to TRBJ2-1; possible D gene TRBD2, 7 bases. Germline-derived CDR1 and CDR2 are LGHDT and YNNKEL (reference sequence). The CDR3 has 16 residues. Trimming removed 4 bases at V and 5 bases at J, with 18 bases between. CDR3 sequence: CASSRMEGGADNEQFF. The CDR3 bases are TGTGCCAGCAGCCGCATGGAGGGGGGGGCGGACAATGAGCAGTTCTTC.

Regarding this clonotype: One end of the junction does not line up with germline, which may come from a read error. The chain is built from TRBV4-1 and TRBJ2-7; 7 bases map to TRBD2. The CDR3 totals 15 residues. Germline V lookup: CDR1 MGHRA, CDR2 YSYEKL. The CDR3 region is CDSSQTGGSSYEQYF. DNA of the CDR3: TGCGACAGCAGCCAAACGGGGGGATCCTCCTACGAGCAGTACTTC.

The J gene is TRBJ2-1, the V gene TRBV4-1; D is perhaps TRBD1 or TRBD2 (5 bases each). This CDR3 region has 14 residues. CDR1 MGHRA and CDR2 YSYEKL come from the germline V gene. Deletions cut 8 bases from V and 8 bases from J, with 19 bases between. As DNA, the CDR3 is TGCGCCAGCGCTGGAGACGGGGCGTTCGATGAGCAGTTCTTC. Translated, it gives CASAGDGAFDEQFF.

This clonotype was detected a few times. This chain joins TRBV7-2 and TRBJ1-1; possible D gene TRBD1, 5 bases. The germline CDR1 and CDR2 sequences are SGHTA and FQGNSA. The V end lost 4 bases, the J end lost 0 bases, and 9 bases lay between the germline ends. The CDR3 extends over 14 amino acids. The CDR3 region has the DNA TGTGCCAGCAGCTCGGACATAATGAACACTGAAGCTTTCTTT. Its translation is CASSSDIMNTEAFF.

The chain joins TRBV29-1 to TRBJ2-2, with TRBD2 identical over 10 bases. This CDR3 has 16 residues. Looked up from germline, CDR1 is SQVTM and CDR2 is ANQGSEA. The trim removed 5 bases at V and 0 bases at J, leaving 6 bases unmatched. The CDR3 bases are TGCAGCGTTACAAGCGGGGGGGCTCCGAACACCGGGGAGCTGTTTTTT. Translating gives CSVTSGGAPNTGELFF.

In this sample, this clonotype turned up a few times. This chain joins TRBV12-3 or TRBV12-4 and TRBJ2-5; no clear D. V lost 2 bases, J lost 7 bases, and 14 bases lay in between. The CDR3 extends over 14 amino acids. CDR3 residues: CASSLSGPLGTQYF. CDR3 bases: TGTGCCAGCAGTTTATCCGGGCCCCTCGGGACCCAGTACTTC.

This clonotype came up a few times. The V and J genes are TRBV5-1 and TRBJ1-1; 7 nucleotides match TRBD1. Germline CDR1 SGHRS, CDR2 YFSETQ. The CDR3 loop spans 14 amino acids. The junction had 2 bases not matched to a gene; V was cut back by 2 bases and J by 1 base. The CDR3 bases are TGCGCCAGCAGCTTCCGGGACAGGAACACTGAAGCTTTCTTT. Protein: CASSFRDRNTEAFF.

This clonotype has more than one count but fewer than ten. The chain couples TRBV9 to TRBJ2-2; no reliable D call. The V and J ends lost 0 bases and 6 bases respectively, with 6 bases between them. CDR1 SGDLS and CDR2 YYNGEE come from the germline V gene. This CDR3 region has 13 residues. CDR3 coding DNA: TGTGCCAGCAGCGTAGATGGCTCCGGGGAGCTGTTTTTT. It yields the protein CASSVDGSGELFF.

This clonotype was seen more than once but under ten times. The chain is built from TRBV24-1 and TRBJ2-5; TRBD1 agrees at 7 bases. The CDR3 is 17 residues long. CDR1 is KGHDR and CDR2 is SFDVKD in the germline V gene. The J segment lost 2 bases and the V segment lost 4 bases, leaving 12 bases of the junction unmatched. The CDR3, as DNA: TGTGCCACCAGTGACCGCCCACACAGGGGCACGCAAGAGACCCAGTACTTC. It codes for CATSDRPHRGTQETQYF.

This clonotype was picked up a small number of times. This sequence joins TRBV6-6 and TRBJ2-7; D is unclear. Trimming cost V 3 bases and J 2 bases, with 11 bases left between them. CDR1 is MNHNY, CDR2 SVGAGI, per germline (reference sequence). The CDR3 consists of 14 residues. For the CDR3, the DNA is TGTGCCAGCAGTTATTCTGACCCAGCCTACGAGCAGTACTTC. Translating it yields CASSYSDPAYEQYF.

This chain joins TRBV12-3 or TRBV12-4 and TRBJ1-5; the match to TRBD1 covers 8 bases. Losses at the gene ends were 5 bases for V and 12 bases for J; bases not matched to a gene: 12. The CDR3 is 14 residues long. The CDR3 DNA reads TGTGCCAGCAGTACGTCCCGGGACAGGCGGGTCCAGCATTTT. Residues: CASSTSRDRRVQHF.

Only a few counts were recorded for this clonotype. The chain is built from TRBV29-1 and TRBJ1-4; D possibly corresponds to TRBD1 (6 bases). CDR3 length equals 12 residues. V lost 6 bases, J lost 8 bases, and 13 bases lay in between. The germline CDR1 and CDR2 sequences are SQVTM and ANQGSEA. CDR3 coding DNA: TGCAGCGTAGAGGACAGTCGGGAAAAACTGTTTTTT. Translation: CSVEDSREKLFF.

The CDR3 is CSAAPDMTQPQHF. CDR3 nucleotide sequence: TGCAGTGCAGCCCCGGACATGACTCAGCCCCAGCATTTT. The V call is TRBV20-1, the J call TRBJ1-5, with D perhaps TRBD1 (5 bases). V was pared by 6 bases and J by 6 bases, with 15 bases between. In germline, CDR1 is DFQATT, CDR2 SNEGSKA (reference sequence). The CDR3 has 13 residues.

The chain has TRBV5-1 and TRBJ2-3, with 13 nucleotides matching TRBD2. V was pared by 4 bases and J by 6 bases, with 11 bases of the junction left unmatched. The CDR3 is 17 amino acids. Germline V gives CDR1 SGHRS, CDR2 YFSETQ. The CDR3 region has the DNA TGCGCCAGCAGCAGCCGACTAGCGGGAGGTCCGCAGGATACGCAGTATTTT. It encodes CASSSRLAGGPQDTQYF.

The chain recombines TRBV29-1 with TRBJ2-7; D is undetermined. Germline V gene data show CDR1 as SQVTM and CDR2 as ANQGSEA. The length of the CDR3 is 13 residues. Trimming stripped 0 bases from V and 3 bases from J, with 9 bases between. The CDR3 loop is CSVEDGPGYEQYF. DNA for the CDR3: TGCAGCGTTGAAGATGGACCGGGCTACGAGCAGTACTTC.

V and J are TRBV18 and TRBJ2-2; D remains ambiguous. The CDR3 loop spans 16 amino acids. Germline loops: CDR1 KGHSH, CDR2 LQKENI. V lost 1 base and J 4 bases, leaving 13 bases between the germline ends. The DNA of the CDR3 is TGTGCCAGCTCACCACGCCAGGTGTCCACCACCGGGGAGCTGTTTTTT. This sequence encodes CASSPRQVSTTGELFF.

This clonotype was observed a few times. This rearrangement joins TRBV20-1 to TRBJ2-2; D remains unclear. The CDR3 extends over 11 amino acids. CDR1 and CDR2 (germline): DFQATT, SNEGSKA (reference sequence). Trimming shortened V by 6 bases and J by 9 bases, and 11 bases separated the two germline ends. The CDR3 DNA is TGCAGTGCCCGCGCCCTCCGGGAGCTGTTTTTT. Translated, it gives CSARALRELFF.

The V call is TRBV27, the J call TRBJ2-3, with TRBD1 identical over 9 bases. Germline V gives CDR1 MNHEY, CDR2 SMNVEV (reference sequence). Trimming cost V 3 bases and J 5 bases; bases outside gene matches: 3. This CDR3 spans 14 amino acids. CDR3 DNA: TGTGCCAGCAGTTTCACAGGGGGCGTAGATACGCAGTATTTT. It yields the protein CASSFTGGVDTQYF.